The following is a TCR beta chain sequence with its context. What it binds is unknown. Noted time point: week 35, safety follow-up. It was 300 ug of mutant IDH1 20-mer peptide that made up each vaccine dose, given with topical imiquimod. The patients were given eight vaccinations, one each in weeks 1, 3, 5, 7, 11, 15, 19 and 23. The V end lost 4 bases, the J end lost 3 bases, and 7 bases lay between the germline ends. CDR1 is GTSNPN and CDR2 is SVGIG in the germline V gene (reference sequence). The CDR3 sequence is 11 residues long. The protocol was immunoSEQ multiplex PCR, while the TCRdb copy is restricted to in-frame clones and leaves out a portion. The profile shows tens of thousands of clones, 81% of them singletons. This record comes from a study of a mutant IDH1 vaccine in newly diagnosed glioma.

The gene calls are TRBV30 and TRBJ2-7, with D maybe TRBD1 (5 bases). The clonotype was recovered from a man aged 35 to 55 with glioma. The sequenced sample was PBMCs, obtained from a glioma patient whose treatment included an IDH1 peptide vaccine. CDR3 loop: CAWTTGYEQYF. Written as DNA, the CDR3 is TGTGCCTGGACCACAGGCTACGAGCAGTACTTC.